This T cell receptor beta chain was sequenced for a study of cytomegalovirus exposure and HLA in healthy donors. Findings and caveats of the study: Later analysis found that TCR beta chains associated with HLA were more clonally expanded than other, equally common chains. From TCR beta sequences, most subjects' HLA-A and HLA-B alleles were reportedly predicted accurately. The study carried out a later analysis of TCR beta sequences. It associated 15,000 to 20,000 of them with specific HLA alleles at a false discovery rate of 0.05.

13 Jbeta primers and 60 Vbeta primers were used for the PCR. The method was immunoSEQ multiplex PCR; TCRdb's version includes in-frame clones alone and lacks a portion of them. The sample holds more than 110,000 clones; roughly three quarters are singletons and the top ten take roughly 4.9%. The CDR3 covers 14 residues. CDR1 is SGHRS, CDR2 YFSETQ, per germline. Comments on this clone: What it recognizes is unknown.

The V and J genes are TRBV5-1 and TRBJ2-5; 9 positions match TRBD1. The J call may be faulty, since TRBJ2-7 better matches the DNA end. The source material was PBMCs. The source of this sequence is a woman between 50 and 59 years old in good health and CMV-seronegative. CDR3: CASSLQTGGYEQYF. CDR3 nucleotide sequence: TGCGCCAGCAGCTTGCAGACAGGGGGGTACGAGCAGTACTTC.